The rows below give T cell receptor beta chains drawn from one sample of a study of T-cell reconstitution after alpha-beta-depleted transplantation in children. TCRdb fed the PCR reads into MiXCR, producing one record per CDR3 protein. Of 500,000 to 600,000 distinct CDR3 sequences detected, over 25% appear once; the ten largest clones hold just over 35%. The specimen was PBMCs, collected before TCRalphabeta/CD19-depleted stem cell transplant. Receptors were obtained from a boy younger than two with Wiskott-Aldrich syndrome, due to receive a stem cell transplant. Each CDR3 is given with its conserved first and last residue. The D gene is left open where the match is weak. Not all rows give a size; the values are once, few, many and, for expanded clones, a class.

d_gene: .; j_gene: TRBJ2-5; abundance: .; v_gene: TRBV5-4; CDR3nt: TGTGCCAGCAGCTTGATGGTCGGGATCAAAGAGACCCAGTACTTC; CDR3aa: CASSLMVGIKETQYF
d_gene: .; j_gene: TRBJ2-6; abundance: few; v_gene: TRBV12-3/TRBV12-4; CDR3nt: TGTGCCAGCACTCGGCTTCAGGGCTCTGGGGCCAACGTCCTGACTTTC; CDR3aa: CASTRLQGSGANVLTF
d_gene: TRBD1; j_gene: TRBJ1-5; abundance: few; v_gene: TRBV25-1; CDR3nt: TGTGCCAGCAGTGGGACAGGGGAAAGACAGCCCCAGCATTTT; CDR3aa: CASSGTGERQPQHF
d_gene: .; j_gene: TRBJ2-7; abundance: few; v_gene: TRBV12-3/TRBV12-4; CDR3nt: TGTGCCAGCAGTTCCCTGACCTACGAGCAGTACTTC; CDR3aa: CASSSLTYEQYF
d_gene: TRBD1; j_gene: TRBJ1-2; abundance: .; v_gene: TRBV6-1; CDR3nt: TGTGCCAGCAGAAACCGGGACAGGGAAGGTGGCTACACCTTC; CDR3aa: CASRNRDREGGYTF
d_gene: .; j_gene: TRBJ1-2; abundance: once; v_gene: TRBV6-5; CDR3nt: TGTGCCAGCAGTTACTCACGTTTGCTTCCCCATGGCTACACCTTC; CDR3aa: CASSYSRLLPHGYTF
d_gene: .; j_gene: TRBJ1-2; abundance: few; v_gene: TRBV11-2; CDR3nt: TGTGCCAGCAGCCGAGCCAGGGGAGAGGGCTACACCTTC; CDR3aa: CASSRARGEGYTF
d_gene: .; j_gene: TRBJ1-4; abundance: few; v_gene: TRBV5-1; CDR3nt: TGCGCCAGCAGCTTGTGGGGGGCGCCAGAAGAAAAACTGTTTTTT; CDR3aa: CASSLWGAPEEKLFF
d_gene: TRBD2; j_gene: TRBJ2-1; abundance: .; v_gene: TRBV5-1; CDR3nt: TGCGCCAGCGGTCGAGTTAGCGGGAGAGGGGATGAGCAGTTCTTC; CDR3aa: CASGRVSGRGDEQFF
d_gene: TRBD2; j_gene: TRBJ2-2; abundance: few; v_gene: TRBV15; CDR3nt: TGTGCCACCAGCATTACTCTAGCGGGAGTTTCCGGGGAGCTGTTTTTT; CDR3aa: CATSITLAGVSGELFF
d_gene: .; j_gene: TRBJ2-1; abundance: .; v_gene: TRBV19; CDR3nt: TGTGCCAGTAGTATGGGTCTCAATGAGCAGTTCTTC; CDR3aa: CASSMGLNEQFF
d_gene: TRBD1; j_gene: TRBJ2-5; abundance: .; v_gene: TRBV5-1; CDR3nt: TGCGCCAGCAGCTTGCCGGGACAGGCGGGAGAGACCCAGTACTTC; CDR3aa: CASSLPGQAGETQYF
d_gene: TRBD1; j_gene: TRBJ1-5; abundance: .; v_gene: TRBV10-3; CDR3nt: TGTGCCATCAGGTCGGGACAGGAGAATCAGCCCCAGCATTTT; CDR3aa: CAIRSGQENQPQHF
d_gene: TRBD2; j_gene: TRBJ2-1; abundance: .; v_gene: TRBV5-1; CDR3nt: TGCGCCAGCAGCTTCGTTGCGGGAGCAGGAGATGAGCAGTTCTTC; CDR3aa: CASSFVAGAGDEQFF
d_gene: TRBD1; j_gene: TRBJ2-3; abundance: few; v_gene: TRBV28; CDR3nt: TGTGCCAGCAGTCCCGACAGGGTTAGAGATACGCAGTATTTT; CDR3aa: CASSPDRVRDTQYF
d_gene: .; j_gene: TRBJ1-6; abundance: .; v_gene: TRBV5-1; CDR3nt: TGCGCCAGCAGCTTGGAAAATTCACCCCTCCACTTT; CDR3aa: CASSLENSPLHF